These 16 T cell receptor beta chains share one sample of origin, sequenced in a study of T-cell memory formation after mild COVID-19. Via MiXCR, TCRdb re-called the 5' RACE reads, giving one row per CDR3 protein. The table includes fewer than 600,000 distinct CDR3 sequences, 20% to 25% detected once. Sequenced input: PBMCs or a T cell subset sorted from them (not recorded which). The receptor set was obtained from an adult woman who had mild COVID-19 (a few samples of this study predate the infection). Cell type and time point are not known.

This clonotype was seen a few times. The chain uses TRBV25-1 and TRBJ2-2, with 9 bases aligning to TRBD1. J lost 5 bases, V lost 4 bases, and 2 bases had no gene match. The CDR3 extends over 14 amino acids. Germline CDR1 and CDR2: MGHDK and SYGVNS. The CDR3 spells CASSGQGVTGELFF. The CDR3 DNA sequence: TGTGCCAGCAGTGGACAGGGGGTAACCGGGGAGCTGTTTTTT.

This chain links TRBV2 with TRBJ1-1, with 12 bases matching TRBD1. Germline V gene sequence: CDR1 SNHLY, CDR2 FYNNEI. The length of the CDR3 is 12 residues. V shed 8 bases and J 11 bases; nucleotides not matched to a gene: 6. This CDR3 reads CASGTGGMRAFF. The CDR3 coding sequence is TGTGCCAGCGGGACAGGGGGCATGCGGGCTTTCTTT. Looking up the rest from reference TRBV2 and TRBJ1-1 gives the full variable domain: EPEVTQTPSHQVTQMGQEVILRCVPISNHLYFYWYRQILGQKVEFLVSFYNNEISEKSEIFDDQFSVERPDGSNFTLKIRSTKLEDSAMYFCASGTGGMRAFFGQGTRLTVV.

This clonotype was observed many times. The V gene is TRBV7-3, the J gene TRBJ2-1, with no clear D. The germline V gene has CDR1 SGHTA and CDR2 FQGTGA. With 5 bases removed from V and 4 bases from J, the gap between germline ends came to 12 bases. The CDR3 has 14 residues. CDR3: CASSQSSGYNEQFF. CDR3 sequence (DNA): TGTGCCAGCAGCCAATCTTCCGGGTACAATGAGCAGTTCTTC.

V gene TRBV3-1 combines with J gene TRBJ2-3, with 14 bases fitting TRBD2. Germline lookup yields CDR1 LGHDT and CDR2 YNNKEL (reference sequence). This CDR3 is 17 amino acids long. The J segment lost 2 bases and the V segment lost 3 bases, leaving 4 bases of the junction unmatched. CDR3: CASSQWTSGGNTDTQYF. CDR3 DNA sequence: TGTGCCAGCAGCCAGTGGACTAGCGGGGGGAACACAGATACGCAGTATTTT.

The rearrangement links TRBV11-3 to TRBJ2-3; 7 nucleotides agree with TRBD1. This CDR3 is 14 amino acids long. Germline CDR1 and CDR2: SGHNT and YENEEA. Trimming cost V 4 bases and J 9 bases; bases outside gene matches: 10. The CDR3 loop is CASSYSTGRDTQYF. The DNA for the CDR3 is TGTGCCAGCAGCTACTCGACAGGGCGAGACACGCAGTATTTT.

The chain couples TRBV7-9 to TRBJ2-5, with TRBD2 matching over 15 bases. Germline CDR1 SEHNR, CDR2 FQNEAQ (reference sequence). The length of the CDR3 is 22 residues. Trimming removed 6 bases from V and 1 base from J; junction bases left unmatched: 21. In DNA form, the CDR3 reads TGTGCCAGCAGTAACGGTGGACTAGCGGGAGGGCCTGAGTTGTCGGTCCAAGAGACCCAGTACTTC. Translating it yields CASSNGGLAGGPELSVQETQYF.

This clonotype was detected only a few times. The chain joins TRBV24-1 to TRBJ2-2, with D unclear. The CDR3 sequence is 13 residues long. V was trimmed by 0 bases and J by 7 bases, leaving 5 bases between them. Germline V CDR1 and CDR2: KGHDR, SFDVKD. Here the CDR3 DNA reads TGTGCCACCAGTGATTTGGGGATCGGGGAGCTGTTTTTT. Residues: CATSDLGIGELFF.

The chain employs TRBV6-1 and TRBJ2-7, with TRBD2 matching over 8 bases. This CDR3 comprises 16 residues. The germline V gene encodes CDR1 MNHNS and CDR2 SASEGT. V was pared by 3 bases and J by 5 bases, with 12 bases of the junction left unmatched. The CDR3 sequence: CASSETGVGRADEQYF. CDR3 nucleotides: TGTGCCAGCAGTGAGACTGGGGTCGGGAGGGCGGACGAGCAGTACTTC.

Only a few counts were recorded for this clonotype. The V gene is TRBV6-2 or TRBV6-3, the J gene TRBJ2-7; 10 bases fit TRBD1. Germline V CDR1 and CDR2: MNHEY, SVGEGT. CDR3 length: 17 residues. Unmatched junction bases numbered 12, after V lost 6 bases and J lost 1 base. The CDR3, as DNA: TGTGCCAGCAGCCACTGGGGTCGGACAGGGGGGTCCTACGAGCAGTACTTC. Its translation: CASSHWGRTGGSYEQYF.

This clonotype was seen a few times. The V and J genes are TRBV5-1 and TRBJ2-7, with D tentatively TRBD1 (6 bases). The germline V and J ends were trimmed by 4 bases and 10 bases, with 15 bases remaining between them. The CDR3 runs to 12 residues. The germline V gene encodes CDR1 SGHRS and CDR2 YFSETQ. The CDR3 protein is CASSGEQGPQYF. The CDR3 DNA follows: TGCGCCAGCAGCGGGGAACAGGGTCCTCAGTACTTC.

This chain uses TRBV15 with TRBJ2-3; 9 bases fit TRBD1. This CDR3 region has 13 residues. Germline CDR1 reads LNHNV; CDR2 reads YYDKDF (reference sequence). Unmatched junction bases numbered 1, after V lost 3 bases and J lost 6 bases. DNA for the CDR3: TGTGCCACCAGCAGGGACAGGGGTGATACGCAGTATTTT. Translation gives CATSRDRGDTQYF.

The table lists this clonotype with a few counts. One junction end does not reproduce the germline sequence, and a read error may be involved. The V and J genes are TRBV19 and TRBJ2-7; unclear D gene. The CDR3 length is 14 residues. From germline, CDR1 is LNHDA and CDR2 SQIVND (reference sequence). CDR3 nucleotides: TGTGCCAGTAGTATTTCTATCAGCTCCGACGAGCAGTACTTC. This sequence encodes CASSISISSDEQYF. Using reference TRBV19 and TRBJ2-7 for the parts outside the CDR3, the full variable domain is DGGITQSPKYLFRKEGQNVTLSCEQNLNHDAMYWYRQDPGQGLRLIYYSQIVNDFQKGDIAEGYSVSREKKESFPLTVTSAQKNPTAFYLCASSISISSDEQYFGPGTRLTVT.

This clonotype has a handful of counts. The chain recombines TRBV3-1 with TRBJ2-2; tentatively, D is TRBD2 (5 bases). Trimming removed 4 bases at V and 2 bases at J, with 17 bases between. From germline, CDR1 is LGHDT and CDR2 YNNKEL (reference sequence). The CDR3 spans 17 residues. The CDR3 is CASSPRGLHRNTGELFF. CDR3 DNA: TGTGCCAGCAGCCCCCGGGGTCTACATCGAAACACCGGGGAGCTGTTTTTT.

The J gene is TRBJ1-2, the V gene TRBV5-1; no clear D. The germline V and J ends were trimmed by 7 bases and 8 bases, with 27 bases remaining between them. Germline V gene data show CDR1 as SGHRS and CDR2 as YFSETQ. There are 16 residues in the CDR3. The DNA for the CDR3 is TGCGCCAGCCAAAAGAGGCCCGGGATGTGGGATGAGGGCTACACCTTC. Amino acid sequence: CASQKRPGMWDEGYTF.

The J gene is TRBJ1-1, the V gene TRBV9; D possibly corresponds to TRBD1 (6 bases). Germline CDR1 reads SGDLS; CDR2 reads YYNGEE. There are 15 residues in the CDR3. The V gene lost 3 bases and the J gene lost 5 bases, with 17 bases spanning the gap. In DNA form, the CDR3 reads TGTGCCAGCAGCGAGATACAGGGCTCGGGTACTGAAGCTTTCTTT. As protein: CASSEIQGSGTEAFF.

The V and J genes are TRBV7-2 and TRBJ1-2; D remains unclear. V dropped 5 bases and J dropped 6 bases, with 22 bases sitting between them. Germline loops: CDR1 SGHTA, CDR2 FQGNSA. CDR3 length equals 16 residues. In nucleotides, the CDR3 is TGTGCCAGCAGCCCCACCGGGCCGGGCGTGATAGATGGCTACACCTTC. Residues: CASSPTGPGVIDGYTF.